Shown below are 27 T cell receptor beta chains from a single sample sequenced in a study of CD8+ T cells in alopecia areata. Specified treatment: oral pan-JAK inhibitor, 5-10 mg twice daily. Lesional scalp tissue (obtained by punch biopsy) and peripheral blood were collected from alopecia areata patients. cDNA serving as the sequencing template came from extracted, reverse transcribed RNA. The protocol was immunoSEQ multiplex PCR, while the TCRdb copy is restricted to in-frame clones and leaves out a portion. The sample has about 7,400 clones; roughly 60% are singletons. Source: skin, taken at week 4, from a patient treated with tofacitinib. The receptors stem from a human donor with alopecia areata.

This clone has only one observation. The chain has TRBV27 and TRBJ1-1, with 7 bases matching TRBD1. With V trimmed by 3 bases and J by 3 bases, 10 bases remained unmatched. The CDR3 extends over 16 amino acids. Germline CDR1 is MNHEY and CDR2 is SMNVEV (reference sequence). The DNA of the CDR3 is TGTGCCAGCAGTTTCTACCCCCCGACAGGGTACACTGAAGCTTTCTTT. Protein: CASSFYPPTGYTEAFF.

The chain is built from TRBV5-1 and TRBJ2-3; TRBD2 is a possible D gene (5 bases). The V gene's germline CDR1 is SGHRS and CDR2 YFSETQ. This CDR3 contains 15 residues. Trimming took off 0 bases at V and 4 bases at J, with 12 bases between the two ends. As DNA, the CDR3 is TGCGCCAGCAGCTTGGGTTCCGGGAAAGCAGATACGCAGTATTTT. Translation: CASSLGSGKADTQYF.

The chain joins TRBV28 to TRBJ1-6; TRBD1 is a possible D gene (5 bases). The CDR3 has 15 residues. CDR1 is MDHEN, CDR2 SYDVKM, per germline. V was pared by 1 base and J by 8 bases, with 12 bases between. CDR3 nucleotides: TGTGCCAGCAGTTTATTCGCGGGGCGAGATTCACCCCTCCACTTT. It encodes CASSLFAGRDSPLHF.

This chain links TRBV28 with TRBJ2-1, with TRBD2 matching over 13 bases. Germline CDR1 reads MDHEN; CDR2 reads SYDVKM. The CDR3 spans 14 residues. The V segment lost 6 bases and the J segment 9 bases; nucleotides outside the gene matches: 5. CDR3 amino acids: CASRTSGRAIEQFF. DNA for the CDR3: TGTGCCAGCAGAACTAGCGGGAGGGCCATTGAGCAGTTCTTC.

The rearrangement joins TRBV30 to TRBJ1-1, with unresolved D. The germline V gene has CDR1 GTSNPN and CDR2 SVGIG (reference sequence). The CDR3 spans 15 residues. Trimming shortened V by 0 bases and J by 0 bases, and 11 bases separated the two germline ends. CDR3 sequence (DNA): TGTGCCTGGAGTGTAGGACCTCATATGAACACTGAAGCTTTCTTT. Protein product: CAWSVGPHMNTEAFF.

This rearrangement joins TRBV7-9 to TRBJ1-1; D unresolved. Trimming cost V 2 bases and J 10 bases, with 11 bases left between them. This CDR3 region has 12 residues. From germline, CDR1 is SEHNR and CDR2 FQNEAQ (reference sequence). This CDR3 reads CASSLRPLIAFF. CDR3 bases: TGTGCCAGCAGCTTACGGCCTCTGATAGCTTTCTTT.

The chain employs TRBV6-5 and TRBJ2-3, with 7 bases aligning to TRBD1. V lost 0 bases, J lost 7 bases, and 7 bases stayed unmatched. The CDR3 is 15 residues long. Germline V CDR1 and CDR2: MNHEY, SVGAGI. CDR3: CASSYSGGTGNTQYF. CDR3 DNA sequence: TGTGCCAGCAGTTACTCAGGGGGCACGGGAAATACGCAGTATTTT.

A few counts support this clone. The genes are TRBV6-5 and TRBJ2-3; unclear D gene. This CDR3 region has 14 residues. Germline CDR1 is MNHEY and CDR2 is SVGAGI. V shed 2 bases and J shed 1 base, with 7 bases lying between them. CDR3 nucleotide sequence: TGTGCCAGCAGTTACAGTCTAGGCACAGATACGCAGTATTTT. Its protein product is CASSYSLGTDTQYF.

This clone was counted between two and nine times. V is TRBV29-1 and J is TRBJ2-7, with D unresolved. The CDR3 is 15 residues long. From germline, CDR1 is SQVTM and CDR2 ANQGSEA. The CDR3 nucleotides read TGCCCCGGCCACATTACAGAGTTGGGCGGCTACGAGCAGTACTTC. Amino acids: CPGHITELGGYEQYF.

The chain carries TRBV9 and TRBJ2-7; TRBD2 agrees at 11 bases. V lost 3 bases and J lost 4; bases outside the gene matches: 9. This CDR3 has 16 residues. Germline CDR1 reads SGDLS; CDR2 reads YYNGEE. The DNA for the CDR3 is TGTGCCAGCAGCGGAACTACTAGCGGGGGCGGGTACGAGCAGTACTTC. As protein: CASSGTTSGGGYEQYF.

V usage is TRBV11-3 and J usage is TRBJ1-1, with D possibly matching TRBD1 (6 bases). The germline V gene has CDR1 SGHNT and CDR2 YENEEA. This CDR3 comprises 14 residues. V was clipped by 3 bases and J by 4 bases, with 12 bases between them. The CDR3 sequence: CASSFRGQGTEAFF. In DNA, the CDR3 is TGTGCCAGCAGCTTTCGGGGGCAAGGCACTGAAGCTTTCTTT.

V and J are TRBV7-2 and TRBJ2-7; 14 nucleotides match TRBD2. Germline lookup yields CDR1 SGHTA and CDR2 FQGNSA. The J segment lost 6 bases and the V segment lost 5 bases, leaving 6 bases of the junction unmatched. The CDR3 covers 15 residues. Here the CDR3 DNA reads TGTGCCAGCAGCCCGAGAGGACTAGCGGGAGGCGAGCAGTACTTC. As protein: CASSPRGLAGGEQYF.

The chain's CDR3 is CAWSALAGARNEQFF. CDR3 DNA sequence: TGTGCCTGGAGTGCGCTAGCGGGAGCCCGCAATGAGCAGTTCTTC. This rearrangement joins TRBV30 to TRBJ2-1; TRBD2 aligns across 10 bases. Unmatched junction bases numbered 6, after V lost 1 base and J lost 6 bases. The CDR3 is 15 amino acids. Germline CDR1 and CDR2: GTSNPN and SVGIG (reference sequence).

The CDR3 loop is CASSPPLSGAPYEQYF. For the CDR3, the DNA is TGTGCCAGCTCACCACCACTTTCCGGGGCCCCCTACGAGCAGTACTTC. The V call is TRBV18, the J call TRBJ2-7; D tentatively fits TRBD1 or TRBD2 (5 bases each). V gave up 0 bases and J gave up 2 bases, with 14 bases separating them. This CDR3 is 16 amino acids long. The germline V gene encodes CDR1 KGHSH and CDR2 LQKENI. The full variable domain, in which reference TRBV18 and TRBJ2-7 provide the parts outside the CDR3, is NAGVMQNPRHLVRRRGQEARLRCSPMKGHSHVYWYRQLPEEGLKFMVYLQKENIIDESGMPKERFSAEFPKEGPSILRIQQVVRGDSAAYFCASSPPLSGAPYEQYFGPGTRLTVT.

Sample share makes this clone medium-sized. V usage is TRBV5-4 and J usage is TRBJ2-5; D is uncertain. Germline CDR1 reads SGHNT; CDR2 reads YYREEE (reference sequence). V was shortened by 0 bases and J by 2 bases, with 8 bases between the two germline ends. The CDR3 sequence is 14 residues long. The CDR3 sequence is CASSLERAQETQYF. CDR3 in DNA: TGTGCCAGCAGCTTGGAAAGGGCTCAAGAGACCCAGTACTTC.

The rearrangement joins TRBV7-2 to TRBJ2-2; 9 bases are shared with TRBD1. The CDR3 covers 19 residues. Per the germline V gene, CDR1 is SGHTA and CDR2 is FQGNSA. The J segment lost 2 bases and the V segment lost 3 bases, leaving 13 bases of the junction unmatched. The CDR3 sequence: CASSFPTGTGTINTGELFF. The CDR3 region has the DNA TGTGCCAGCAGCTTCCCAACTGGGACAGGGACTATTAACACCGGGGAGCTGTTTTTT.

J is TRBJ2-2 and V is TRBV11-2, with TRBD1 identical over 9 bases. The CDR3 length is 15 residues. Germline lookup yields CDR1 SGHAT and CDR2 FQNNGV. Trimming at V came to 6 bases and at J to 5 bases, leaving 7 bases not matched to a gene. The CDR3 protein is CASRGRTGDTGELFF. The CDR3 DNA reads as TGTGCCAGCAGGGGAAGGACAGGGGATACCGGGGAGCTGTTTTTT.

V gene TRBV6-5 combines with J gene TRBJ2-1, with D possibly being TRBD1 or TRBD2 (6 bases each). V was pared by 6 bases and J by 4 bases, with 16 bases between. Germline-derived CDR1 and CDR2 are MNHEY and SVGAGI. The CDR3 is 15 residues long. CDR3 in amino acids: CASRVVGGLYNEQFF. DNA for the CDR3: TGTGCCAGCAGGGTGGTTGGGGGGCTTTACAATGAGCAGTTCTTC.

This clone was counted between two and nine times. The chain uses TRBV4-1 and TRBJ1-1; unclear D gene. Trimming took 1 base from V and 5 from J, leaving 14 bases between them. From germline, CDR1 is MGHRA and CDR2 YSYEKL. The CDR3 spans 15 residues. This chain's CDR3 is CASSQAGPSGTEAFF. The CDR3 nucleotides read TGCGCCAGCAGCCAAGCCGGGCCCTCCGGGACTGAAGCTTTCTTT.

The gene calls are TRBV23-1 and TRBJ2-7; possibly TRBD1 for D (7 bases). TRBV23-1 is marked as an open reading frame, function uncertain. Trimming pared 2 bases from V and 3 bases from J, leaving 17 bases between. The CDR3 is 16 amino acids. The CDR3 loop reads CASSQPRGTACYEQYF. CDR3 nucleotide sequence: TGCGCCAGCAGTCAACCACGCGGGACAGCGTGCTACGAGCAGTACTTC.

CDR3 coding DNA: TGTGCCAGCAGCCGAGGACAGGAGAACACCGGGGAGCTGTTTTTT. Protein sequence: CASSRGQENTGELFF. The rearrangement joins TRBV4-2 to TRBJ2-2; 7 bases match TRBD1. The CDR3 runs 15 residues. The J segment lost 1 base and the V segment lost 4 bases, leaving 3 bases of the junction unmatched. CDR1 LGHNA and CDR2 YNFKEQ come from the germline V gene.

This clone has a single count. The chain uses TRBV7-8 and TRBJ2-5; D is tentatively TRBD1 or TRBD2 (5 bases each). CDR1 SGHVS and CDR2 FQNEAQ come from the germline V gene. Trimming cost V 4 bases and J 0 bases, with 9 bases left between them. The CDR3 extends over 14 amino acids. In DNA, the CDR3 is TGTGCCAGCAGCTGGGACCTGTACCAAGAGACCCAGTACTTC. Its translation is CASSWDLYQETQYF.

This clone is medium-sized within its sample. This sequence joins TRBV7-2 and TRBJ2-7, with 8 positions matching TRBD2. The germline V gene has CDR1 SGHTA and CDR2 FQGNSA. There are 15 residues in the CDR3. The trim removed 4 bases at V and 6 bases at J, leaving 11 bases unmatched. CDR3: CASSSPGRTSREQYF. As DNA, the CDR3 is TGTGCCAGCAGCTCCCCCGGGCGGACTAGCCGCGAGCAGTACTTC. Full variable domain (missing parts from reference TRBV7-2 and TRBJ2-7): GAGVSQSPSNKVTEKGKDVELRCDPISGHTALYWYRQSLGQGLEFLIYFQGNSAPDKSGLPSDRFSAERTGGSVSTLTIQRTQQEDSAVYLCASSSPGRTSREQYFGPGTRLTVT.

Only a few counts were recorded for this clone. The rearrangement joins TRBV5-4 to TRBJ2-5, with 12 bases matching TRBD2. V lost 2 bases, J lost 5 bases, and 7 bases stayed unmatched. The CDR3 extends over 16 amino acids. Germline CDR1 reads SGHNT; CDR2 reads YYREEE (reference sequence). The CDR3 DNA sequence: TGTGCCAGCAGCTTTTATCTAGCGGGGGGGTCGGAGACCCAGTACTTC. Amino acid sequence: CASSFYLAGGSETQYF.

The chain carries TRBV4-3 and TRBJ2-4; no firm D call. Germline V gives CDR1 LGHNA, CDR2 YSLEER. V lost 0 bases to trimming and J lost 0 bases, with 6 bases between them. This CDR3 spans 15 amino acids. CDR3 DNA sequence: TGCGCCAGCAGCCAAGATTCGTTAGCCAAAAACATTCAGTACTTC. It specifies CASSQDSLAKNIQYF.

This rearrangement joins TRBV4-1 to TRBJ2-3, with TRBD2 as a possible D gene (6 bases). In germline, CDR1 is MGHRA, CDR2 YSYEKL. This CDR3 comprises 16 residues. The V gene lost 4 bases and the J gene lost 0 bases, with 14 bases spanning the gap. CDR3 residues: CASSPLAGTSTDTQYF. The CDR3 DNA reads as TGCGCCAGCAGCCCGCTCGCGGGGACTAGCACAGATACGCAGTATTTT.

V and J are TRBV7-8 and TRBJ2-7; the D is unclear. Trimming shortened V by 5 bases and J by 0 bases, and 17 bases separated the two germline ends. The germline gives CDR1 SGHVS, CDR2 FQNEAQ. The CDR3 extends over 16 amino acids. Here the CDR3 reads CASSPGSTETSYEQYF. The CDR3 DNA sequence: TGTGCCAGCAGCCCCGGCAGCACCGAGACCTCCTACGAGCAGTACTTC.